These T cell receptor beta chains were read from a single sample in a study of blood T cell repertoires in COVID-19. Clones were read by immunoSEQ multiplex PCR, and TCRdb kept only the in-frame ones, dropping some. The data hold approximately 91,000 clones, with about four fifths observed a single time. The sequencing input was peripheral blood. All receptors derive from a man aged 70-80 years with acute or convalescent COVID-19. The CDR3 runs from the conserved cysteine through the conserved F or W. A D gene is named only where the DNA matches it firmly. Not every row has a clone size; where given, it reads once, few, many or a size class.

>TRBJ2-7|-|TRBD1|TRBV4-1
CASSRGQGAPYEQYF
TGCGCCAGCAGCCGGGGACAGGGGGCGCCCTACGAGCAGTACTTC
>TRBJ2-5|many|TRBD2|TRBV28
CASSLSAGADETQYF
TGTGCCAGCAGTTTATCAGCGGGGGCGGACGAGACCCAGTACTTC
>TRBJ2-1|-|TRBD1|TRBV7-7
CACCAGTGSYNEQFF
TGTGCTTGCTGCGCTGGGACAGGCTCCTACAATGAGCAGTTCTTC
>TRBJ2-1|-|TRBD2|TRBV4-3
CASSQDRGGSFYNEQFF
TGCGCCAGCAGCCAAGATCGGGGGGGTTCGTTTTACAATGAGCAGTTCTTC
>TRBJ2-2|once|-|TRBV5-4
CASSLFLTGELFF
TGTGCCAGCAGCTTGTTCCTCACCGGGGAGCTGTTTTTT
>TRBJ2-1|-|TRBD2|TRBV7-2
CASSHYSGLAGENEQFF
TGTGCCAGCAGCCACTATTCAGGACTAGCGGGAGAAAATGAGCAGTTCTTC
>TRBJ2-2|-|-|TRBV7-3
CASRMTSGIHTGELFF
TGTGCCAGCAGGATGACATCCGGAATTCACACCGGGGAGCTGTTTTTT
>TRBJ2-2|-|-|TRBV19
CASSTVYNTGELFF
TGTGCCAGTAGTACGGTCTATAACACCGGGGAGCTGTTTTTT
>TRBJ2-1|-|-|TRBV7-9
CASSPRGIRGNEQFF
TGTGCCAGCAGCCCGAGAGGTATCAGGGGCAATGAGCAGTTCTTC
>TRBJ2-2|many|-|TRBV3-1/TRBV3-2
CASSPPPQGTGELFF
TGTGCCAGCAGCCCCCCTCCCCAGGGAACCGGGGAGCTGTTTTTT
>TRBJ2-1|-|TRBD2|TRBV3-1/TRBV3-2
CASSQDITSGRGYNEQFF
TGTGCCAGCAGCCAAGATATCACTAGCGGGAGGGGGTACAATGAGCAGTTCTTC